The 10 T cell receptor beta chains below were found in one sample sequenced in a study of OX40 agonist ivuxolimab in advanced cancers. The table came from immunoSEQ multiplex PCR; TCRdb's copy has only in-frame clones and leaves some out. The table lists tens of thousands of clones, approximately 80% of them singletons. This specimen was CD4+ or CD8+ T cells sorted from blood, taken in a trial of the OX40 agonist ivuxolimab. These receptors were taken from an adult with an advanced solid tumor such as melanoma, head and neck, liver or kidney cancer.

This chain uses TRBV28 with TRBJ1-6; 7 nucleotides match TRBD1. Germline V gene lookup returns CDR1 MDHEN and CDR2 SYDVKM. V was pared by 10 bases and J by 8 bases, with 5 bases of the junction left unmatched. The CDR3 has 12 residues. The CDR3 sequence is CATGTGDSPLHF. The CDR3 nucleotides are TGTGCCACCGGAACAGGGGATTCACCCCTCCACTTT.

The CDR3 nucleotides read TGTGCCAGCAGCTCTGGGGGCCGGGTTGCAGAGACCCAGTACTTC. This translates into CASSSGGRVAETQYF. V is TRBV11-3 and J is TRBJ2-5, with a weak D call TRBD1 (6 bases). Trimming left V 4 bases short and J 4 bases short, with 16 bases between. CDR3 length: 15 amino acids. Per the germline V gene, CDR1 is SGHNT and CDR2 is YENEEA. The full variable domain, its missing parts supplied by reference TRBV11-3 and TRBJ2-5, is EAGVVQSPRYKIIEKKQPVAFWCNPISGHNTLYWYLQNLGQGPELLIRYENEEAVDDSQLPKDRFSAERLKGVDSTLKIQPAELGDSAVYLCASSSGGRVAETQYFGPGTRLLVL.

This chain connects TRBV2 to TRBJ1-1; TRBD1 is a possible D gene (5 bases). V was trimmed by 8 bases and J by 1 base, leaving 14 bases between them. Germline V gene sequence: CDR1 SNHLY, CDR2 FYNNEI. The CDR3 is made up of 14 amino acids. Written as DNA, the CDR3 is TGTGCCAGCCTATCGGGGACTGCGAACACTGAAGCTTTCTTT. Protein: CASLSGTANTEAFF.

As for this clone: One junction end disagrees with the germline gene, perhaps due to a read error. The CDR3 nucleotides read TGTGCCAGCAGCCCCCTCACTAGCGCCCAAGAGGCCCAGTACTTC. Protein sequence: CASSPLTSAQEAQYF. The genes are TRBV7-7 and TRBJ2-5, with 7 bases lining up with TRBD2. This CDR3 is built from 15 residues. Germline V gene lookup returns CDR1 SSHAT and CDR2 FNYEAQ (reference sequence).

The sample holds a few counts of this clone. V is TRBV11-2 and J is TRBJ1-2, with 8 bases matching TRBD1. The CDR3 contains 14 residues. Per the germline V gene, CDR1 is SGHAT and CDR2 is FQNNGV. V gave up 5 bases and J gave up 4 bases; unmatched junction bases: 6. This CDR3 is CASSPRGTGYGYTF. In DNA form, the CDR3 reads TGTGCCAGCAGCCCTAGAGGGACAGGCTATGGCTACACCTTC. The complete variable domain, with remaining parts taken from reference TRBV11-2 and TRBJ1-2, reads EAGVAQSPRYKIIEKRQSVAFWCNPISGHATLYWYQQILGQGPKLLIQFQNNGVVDDSQLPKDRFSAERLKGVDSTLKIQPAKLEDSAVYLCASSPRGTGYGYTFGSGTRLTVV.

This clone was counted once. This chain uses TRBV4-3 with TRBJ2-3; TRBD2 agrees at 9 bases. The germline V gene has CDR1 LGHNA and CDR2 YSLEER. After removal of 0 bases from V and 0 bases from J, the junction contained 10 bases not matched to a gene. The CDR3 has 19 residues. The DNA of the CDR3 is TGCGCCAGCAGCCAAGAGAGGGGCGGCCTAGCGGGGAGCACAGATACGCAGTATTTT. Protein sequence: CASSQERGGLAGSTDTQYF.

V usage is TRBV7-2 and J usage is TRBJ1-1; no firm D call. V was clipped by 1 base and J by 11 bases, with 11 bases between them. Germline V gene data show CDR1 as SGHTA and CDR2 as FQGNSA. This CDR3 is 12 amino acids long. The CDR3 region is CASSLGHREAFF. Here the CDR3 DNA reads TGTGCCAGCAGCTTAGGGCACCGGGAGGCTTTCTTT.

The CDR3 region is CASSLGLENTEAFF. CDR3 DNA sequence: TGTGCCAGCAGCTTAGGACTGGAGAACACTGAAGCTTTCTTT. This sequence joins TRBV7-9 and TRBJ1-1; no clear D gene. The CDR3 covers 14 residues. The V gene's germline CDR1 is SEHNR and CDR2 FQNEAQ (reference sequence). Trimming removed 1 base from V and 1 base from J, with 7 bases in between.

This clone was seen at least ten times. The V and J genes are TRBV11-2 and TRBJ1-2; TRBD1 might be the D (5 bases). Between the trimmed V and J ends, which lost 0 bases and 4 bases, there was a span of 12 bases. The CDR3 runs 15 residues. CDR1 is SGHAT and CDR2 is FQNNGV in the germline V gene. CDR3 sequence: CASSLDSQQGYGYTF. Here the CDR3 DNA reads TGTGCCAGCAGCTTAGATTCTCAGCAGGGCTATGGCTACACCTTC.

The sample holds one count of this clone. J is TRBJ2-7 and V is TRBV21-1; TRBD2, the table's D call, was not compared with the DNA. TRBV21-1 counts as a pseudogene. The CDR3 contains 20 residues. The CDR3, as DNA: TGTGCCAGCAGCAAAATAAAGAGACCCAGTAGGTGGGGGGTCCTCTACGAGCAGTACGTC. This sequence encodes CASSKIKRPSRWGVLYEQYV.